These 2 T cell receptor beta chains came from one sample sequenced in a study of response to subunit inactivated influenza vaccine. TCRdb fed the RT-PCR reads into MiXCR, producing one record per CDR3 protein. The table has around 160,000 distinct CDR3 sequences, 11% seen once. Sequenced here: non-naive T cells sorted from PBMCs, sampled 35 to 45 days after vaccination. Receptor source: a man aged 50-59 years who received an inactivated influenza vaccine.

This clonotype showed up many times. The chain combines TRBV12-3 or TRBV12-4 with TRBJ1-3; D is uncertain. Between the trimmed V and J ends, which lost 5 bases and 8 bases, there was a span of 16 bases. CDR3 size: 14 residues. The CDR3 nucleotides are TGTGCCAGCAGTATGAGGACCGCTGGGTACACCATATATTTT. It codes for CASSMRTAGYTIYF.

This clonotype was counted between two and nine times. The chain carries TRBV5-1 and TRBJ2-3; 8 bases line up with TRBD2. From germline, CDR1 is SGHRS and CDR2 YFSETQ. The junction had 11 bases not matched to a gene; V was cut back by 4 bases and J by 1 base. The CDR3 length is 17 residues. Written as DNA, the CDR3 is TGCGCCAGCAGCACCGGCGGGGGGTCGGCACGCACAGATACGCAGTATTTT. Its translation: CASSTGGGSARTDTQYF.